This T cell receptor (beta chain) was sequenced in a study of T-cell reconstitution after alpha-beta-depleted transplantation in children. This clonotype was seen a few times. Germline CDR1 is DFQATT and CDR2 is SNEGSKA (reference sequence). This CDR3 spans 17 amino acids. Losses at the gene ends were 3 bases for V and 6 bases for J; bases not matched to a gene: 15. Using unique molecular identifiers, the investigators prepared the TCRbeta library. TCRdb redid the calling of the PCR reads with MiXCR, one entry per CDR3 protein. The sample shows 250,000 to 400,000 distinct CDR3 sequences, approximately 23% of them seen only once.

This material consisted of PBMCs, mostly from graft donor cells, taken 180 days after TCRalphabeta/CD19-depleted stem cell transplant. The chain uses TRBV20-1 and TRBJ2-1; TRBD2 matches 9 bases. This sequence originates from a male patient aged 10-17 years who had a stem cell transplant for acute lymphoblastic leukemia, so the T cells may come from the graft donor. The CDR3 is CSARIAGGPFLGNEQFF. The DNA of the CDR3 is TGCAGTGCTAGGATCGCGGGGGGGCCTTTCTTGGGCAATGAGCAGTTCTTC.